The 32 T cell receptor beta chains below were found in one sample sequenced in a study of Graves' ophthalmopathy and Graves' hyperthyroidism. Amplification targeted the TCR beta CDR3 regions, with RNA transcripts as the source material. Second-round multiplex PCR followed a first-round RT-PCR using HTBI primers. TCRdb re-analysed the multiplex PCR reads in MiXCR, keeping a single row per CDR3 protein. This table has 200,000 to 250,000 distinct CDR3 sequences, 45% to 55% appearing once. The sample comprised peripheral blood. The receptors shown here come from an adult man with Graves' ophthalmopathy.

This clonotype was recorded only once. The rearrangement links TRBV7-9 to TRBJ2-3; no definite D call. The germline V gene has CDR1 SEHNR and CDR2 FQNEAQ (reference sequence). The CDR3 runs 13 residues. The V and J ends lost 5 bases and 0 bases respectively, with 6 bases between them. CDR3 sequence: CASSPASTDTQYF. CDR3 sequence (DNA): TGTGCCAGCAGCCCCGCTAGCACAGATACGCAGTATTTT. Drawing the rest from reference TRBV7-9 and TRBJ2-3, the complete variable domain is DTGVSQNPRHKITKRGQNVTFRCDPISEHNRLYWYRQTLGQGPEFLTYFQNEAQLEKSRLLSDRFSAERPKGSFSTLEIQRTEQGDSAMYLCASSPASTDTQYFGPGTRLTVL.

This clonotype was counted ten times or more. The CDR3 bases are TGCAGCGTTGGGGCAAAGGGGGCGGCCACTGAAGCTTTCTTT. Its translation: CSVGAKGAATEAFF. V gene TRBV29-1 combines with J gene TRBJ1-1; 7 bases match TRBD1. The germline V gene encodes CDR1 SQVTM and CDR2 ANQGSEA. The junction had 9 bases not matched to a gene; V was cut back by 4 bases and J by 4 bases. This CDR3 has 14 residues.

The sample holds many counts of this clonotype. The chain uses TRBV7-2 and TRBJ1-2; weak D call: TRBD1 (5 bases). Trimming pared 7 bases from V and 1 base from J, leaving 10 bases between. This CDR3 has 13 residues. From germline, CDR1 is SGHTA and CDR2 FQGNSA. CDR3 sequence: CASKGNLNYGYTF. The CDR3 nucleotides are TGTGCCAGCAAGGGGAACCTTAACTATGGCTACACCTTC. Complete variable domain (other parts from reference TRBV7-2 and TRBJ1-2): GAGVSQSPSNKVTEKGKDVELRCDPISGHTALYWYRQSLGQGLEFLIYFQGNSAPDKSGLPSDRFSAERTGGSVSTLTIQRTQQEDSAVYLCASKGNLNYGYTFGSGTRLTVV.

V usage is TRBV28 and J usage is TRBJ2-7; 7 nucleotides match TRBD1. Looked up from germline, CDR1 is MDHEN and CDR2 is SYDVKM. V shed 6 bases and J 3 bases; nucleotides not matched to a gene: 11. This CDR3 region has 15 residues. The CDR3 region has the DNA TGTGCCAGCAGCTCCTCCGACAGGGACCGCTACGAGCAGTACTTC. Translated, it gives CASSSSDRDRYEQYF.

This clonotype was picked up many times. The chain carries TRBV24-1 and TRBJ2-2; 10 positions match TRBD1. Looked up from germline, CDR1 is KGHDR and CDR2 is SFDVKD. The trim removed 7 bases at V and 4 bases at J, leaving 2 bases unmatched. The CDR3 has 14 amino acids. CDR3 nucleotide sequence: TGTGCCACCAGGAGGACAGGGGGCACCGGGGAGCTGTTTTTT. Protein product: CATRRTGGTGELFF.

The V call is TRBV7-2, the J call TRBJ1-1, with 7 bases that match TRBD1. This CDR3 is built from 14 residues. V shed 5 bases, J shed 4 bases, and the junction held 7 bases outside the gene matches. Germline CDR1 is SGHTA and CDR2 is FQGNSA. The chain's CDR3 is CASSLNRGVTEAFF. In DNA, the CDR3 is TGTGCCAGCAGCCTTAACAGGGGTGTCACTGAAGCTTTCTTT.

The rearrangement joins TRBV5-5 to TRBJ2-2, with unresolved D. The germline CDR1 and CDR2 sequences are SGHKS and YYEKEE (reference sequence). This CDR3 has 15 residues. Trimming left V 1 base short and J 2 bases short, with 9 bases between. The CDR3 reads CASSLSETNTGELFF. CDR3 sequence (DNA): TGTGCCAGCAGCTTGAGCGAGACTAACACCGGGGAGCTGTTTTTT.

This clonotype was seen only a few times. The chain combines TRBV5-1 with TRBJ1-1; TRBD1 might be the D (5 bases). Trimming took 3 bases from V and 0 from J, leaving 15 bases between them. CDR1 and CDR2 from the germline V gene are SGHRS and YFSETQ. This CDR3 comprises 16 residues. DNA of the CDR3: TGCGCCAGCAGCTGGGGCAGGGCCCTTATGAACACTGAAGCTTTCTTT. This gives the protein CASSWGRALMNTEAFF.

This clonotype was counted many times. The chain is built from TRBV19 and TRBJ2-7; D is ambiguous. The V gene's germline CDR1 is LNHDA and CDR2 SQIVND (reference sequence). The CDR3 loop spans 14 amino acids. V lost 1 base, J lost 3 bases, and 10 bases lay in between. The CDR3 sequence is CASSIGRGVYEQYF. CDR3 sequence (DNA): TGTGCCAGTAGTATAGGGAGAGGTGTCTACGAGCAGTACTTC.

The chain employs TRBV20-1 and TRBJ1-1; no definite D call. Germline loops: CDR1 DFQATT, CDR2 SNEGSKA (reference sequence). The V gene lost 1 base and the J gene lost 4 bases, with 10 bases spanning the gap. CDR3 size: 13 residues. The CDR3 region is CSARVSGSTEAFF. The CDR3 nucleotides read TGCAGTGCTAGAGTTTCGGGGTCCACTGAAGCTTTCTTT.

The sample holds a few counts of this clonotype. The rearrangement joins TRBV2 to TRBJ1-5; D may be TRBD1 (5 bases). V lost 3 bases, J lost 5 bases, and 14 bases lay in between. In germline, CDR1 is SNHLY, CDR2 FYNNEI. This CDR3 region has 15 residues. The CDR3 spells CASSDPARAHQPQHF. CDR3 coding DNA: TGTGCCAGCAGTGACCCCGCCAGGGCTCATCAGCCCCAGCATTTT.

The chain is built from TRBV24-1 and TRBJ2-5, with TRBD1 identical over 11 bases. This CDR3 contains 13 residues. Unmatched junction bases numbered 2, after V lost 7 bases and J lost 5 bases. Germline V gives CDR1 KGHDR, CDR2 SFDVKD. The CDR3 here is CATRGQGEETQYF. CDR3 nucleotides: TGTGCCACCAGGGGACAGGGGGAGGAGACCCAGTACTTC.

V is TRBV7-9 and J is TRBJ2-3; tentative D call: TRBD2 (5 bases). The V end was cut by 8 bases, the J end by 0 bases, with 9 bases between. Germline CDR1 SEHNR, CDR2 FQNEAQ (reference sequence). The CDR3 covers 13 residues. The DNA of the CDR3 is TGTGCCAGCTCTGCGGGTAGCACAGATACGCAGTATTTT. Its translation is CASSAGSTDTQYF.

CDR3 sequence reads: CASSSDRGPPLQYF. The CDR3 bases are TGTGCCAGCAGCTCGGACAGGGGCCCACCCCTGCAGTACTTC. The rearrangement links TRBV13 to TRBJ2-7; TRBD1 agrees at 9 bases. Germline trimming cut 4 bases from V and 9 bases from J; bases unmatched to any gene: 10. Germline V gene lookup returns CDR1 PRHDT and CDR2 FYEKMQ (reference sequence). The CDR3 is made up of 14 amino acids.

The count of this clonotype is one. Just one base apart from a much larger clone, this may be a read error. This chain joins TRBV7-9 and TRBJ1-2; D ambiguous. The CDR3 covers 11 residues. In germline, CDR1 is SEHNR, CDR2 FQNEAQ (reference sequence). CDR3 DNA: TGTGCCGGCAGCCCCACCGATGGCTACACCTTC. This translates into CAGSPTDGYTF.

The rearrangement uses TRBV19 and TRBJ1-2, with D uncertain. This CDR3 spans 14 amino acids. Trimming took off 0 bases at V and 0 bases at J, with 5 bases between the two ends. Germline CDR1 LNHDA, CDR2 SQIVND (reference sequence). CDR3 DNA: TGTGCCAGTAGTATAGAGGACCCTAACTATGGCTACACCTTC. Protein product: CASSIEDPNYGYTF.

This clonotype was found a few times. The gene calls are TRBV19 and TRBJ1-4; no definite D call. The CDR3 has 14 residues. Trimming stripped 5 bases from V and 7 bases from J, with 14 bases between. Germline V lookup: CDR1 LNHDA, CDR2 SQIVND (reference sequence). CDR3 region: CASSVLGLTEKLFF. CDR3 coding DNA: TGTGCCAGTAGTGTATTGGGTTTGACTGAAAAACTGTTTTTT.

This sequence joins TRBV15 and TRBJ1-2; no clear D. Germline-derived CDR1 and CDR2 are LNHNV and YYDKDF (reference sequence). The CDR3 extends over 14 amino acids. V lost 0 bases, J lost 8 bases, and 13 bases lay in between. CDR3 bases: TGTGCCACCAGCAGAGATGGAAGGGAAGGAGGCTACACCTTC. Its protein is CATSRDGREGGYTF.

The chain recombines TRBV5-1 with TRBJ1-3; D may be TRBD1 (5 bases). Germline loops: CDR1 SGHRS, CDR2 YFSETQ. This CDR3 has 14 amino acids. The V gene lost 4 bases and the J gene lost 3 bases, with 11 bases spanning the gap. The CDR3 protein is CASSPGTDGNTIYF. In DNA form, the CDR3 reads TGCGCCAGCAGCCCCGGGACGGATGGAAACACCATATATTTT.

The chain uses TRBV5-1 and TRBJ1-1, with no clear D. This CDR3 is built from 14 residues. V lost 4 bases, J lost 0 bases, and 10 bases lay in between. Germline loops: CDR1 SGHRS, CDR2 YFSETQ. As DNA, the CDR3 is TGCGCCAGCAGCCCCGGCCTGATGAACACTGAAGCTTTCTTT. The encoded protein is CASSPGLMNTEAFF.

The chain is built from TRBV5-8 and TRBJ2-2; D call uncertain. The CDR3 is 18 residues long. The germline V gene has CDR1 SGHTS and CDR2 YDEGEE. The V and J ends lost 0 bases and 6 bases respectively, with 21 bases between them. The CDR3 here is CASSLGQASYALAGELFF. As DNA, the CDR3 is TGTGCCAGCAGCTTGGGCCAGGCCAGCTACGCGTTAGCCGGGGAGCTGTTTTTT.

This clonotype was observed a single time. V gene TRBV9 combines with J gene TRBJ1-6; TRBD1 aligns across 8 bases. After removal of 5 bases from V and 8 bases from J, the junction contained 12 bases not matched to a gene. CDR1 is SGDLS and CDR2 is YYNGEE in the germline V gene. CDR3 size: 16 residues. The CDR3 loop is CASSEALSGQDSPLHF. The CDR3 region has the DNA TGTGCCAGCAGTGAAGCGCTCTCGGGACAGGATTCACCCCTCCACTTT.

V usage is TRBV4-1 and J usage is TRBJ2-7, with 8 bases lining up with TRBD2. Germline values: CDR1 MGHRA, CDR2 YSYEKL. The CDR3 loop spans 18 amino acids. V lost 3 bases and J lost 3; bases outside the gene matches: 16. CDR3 amino acids: CASSHPFRRGERSYEQYF. DNA of the CDR3: TGCGCCAGCAGCCACCCCTTCAGGCGGGGGGAAAGGAGCTACGAGCAGTACTTC.

The chain combines TRBV20-1 with TRBJ1-5; possibly TRBD1 for D (6 bases). The V end was cut by 1 base, the J end by 3 bases, with 16 bases between. CDR1 and CDR2 (germline): DFQATT, SNEGSKA (reference sequence). CDR3 length equals 16 residues. In DNA form, the CDR3 reads TGCAGTGCTAGAGTTCAGGGGTCCAGTCCCAATCAGCCCCAGCATTTT. Its translation: CSARVQGSSPNQPQHF.

This clonotype came up a few times. The chain carries TRBV4-1 and TRBJ2-7; 10 nucleotides line up with TRBD2. J lost 2 bases, V lost 0 bases, and 7 bases had no gene match. This CDR3 is 17 amino acids long. Germline CDR1 and CDR2: MGHRA and YSYEKL. This chain's CDR3 is CASSQDLGTSVAYEQYF. The CDR3 DNA follows: TGCGCCAGCAGCCAAGATCTTGGGACTAGCGTCGCCTACGAGCAGTACTTC.

In this sample, this clonotype turned up a few times. This CDR3 is CASSVTTESSGNTIYF. The CDR3 DNA reads TGTGCCAGCAGCGTGACAACGGAGTCCTCTGGAAACACCATATATTTT. This chain uses TRBV7-8 with TRBJ1-3; D is undetermined. The germline V gene has CDR1 SGHVS and CDR2 FQNEAQ. V was trimmed by 5 bases and J by 0 bases, leaving 14 bases between them. CDR3 length: 16 residues.

The chain has TRBV7-9 and TRBJ2-7; 9 nucleotides agree with TRBD2. This CDR3 has 16 amino acids. Germline CDR1 SEHNR, CDR2 FQNEAQ (reference sequence). The V gene end was trimmed by 2 bases and the J gene end by 3 bases; junction bases not matched to a gene: 8. In DNA form, the CDR3 reads TGTGCCAGCAGCTTAAGTTTTAGCGGGAGAAGCTACGAGCAGTACTTC. As protein: CASSLSFSGRSYEQYF.

V is TRBV5-1 and J is TRBJ1-6, with D unresolved. The CDR3 extends over 13 amino acids. Trimming left V 4 bases short and J 9 bases short, with 11 bases between. Germline-derived CDR1 and CDR2 are SGHRS and YFSETQ. The CDR3 region is CASSENQFSPLHF. CDR3 nucleotides: TGCGCCAGCAGCGAAAATCAGTTTTCACCCCTCCACTTT.

The CDR3 DNA follows: TGTGCCAGCAGTGGCAGGGGTACGCAGTATTTT. It translates to CASSGRGTQYF. This chain joins TRBV2 and TRBJ2-3; D possibly corresponds to TRBD1 (6 bases). The CDR3 contains 11 residues. Germline values: CDR1 SNHLY, CDR2 FYNNEI. Trimming left V 4 bases short and J 8 bases short, with 7 bases between.

The rearrangement links TRBV4-1 to TRBJ1-2, with a tentative D call TRBD1 (5 bases). The CDR3 spans 17 residues. Deletions cut 0 bases from V and 2 bases from J, with 16 bases between. The germline CDR1 and CDR2 sequences are MGHRA and YSYEKL. This CDR3 is CASSQDLEAGMNYGYTF. The CDR3 DNA sequence: TGCGCCAGCAGCCAAGATCTCGAGGCAGGGATGAACTATGGCTACACCTTC.

Points on this clonotype: A much larger clone is a single base away; this may be a read error. The CDR3 nucleotides read TGTGCCGGCAGGGACAGGGCTGGTTCACCCCTCCACTTT. Residues: CAGRDRAGSPLHF. This rearrangement joins TRBV2 to TRBJ1-6; 9 nucleotides line up with TRBD1. CDR3 length: 13 residues. Germline CDR1 reads SNHLY; CDR2 reads FYNNEI.

The chain carries TRBV29-1 and TRBJ2-5, with 7 nucleotides matching TRBD2. V trimming: 7 bases; J trimming: 5 bases; junction bases outside the gene matches: 13. The germline gives CDR1 SQVTM, CDR2 ANQGSEA. The CDR3 has 14 residues. CDR3 sequence: CSGGNGGSLETQYF. CDR3 bases: TGCAGCGGGGGAAACGGGGGGTCCCTGGAGACCCAGTACTTC. The full variable domain, its missing parts supplied by reference TRBV29-1 and TRBJ2-5, is SAVISQKPSRDICQRGTSLTIQCQVDSQVTMMFWYRQQPGQSLTLIATANQGSEATYESGFVIDKFPISRPNLTFSTLTVSNMSPEDSSIYLCSGGNGGSLETQYFGPGTRLLVL.